The 30 T cell receptor beta chains in this list originate from one sample, sequenced in a study of blood T cell repertoires in COVID-19. Produced via immunoSEQ multiplex PCR; TCRdb's table is partial and in-frame only. The repertoire holds roughly 670,000 clones, with over 80% as singletons. Sample: peripheral blood. The receptors derive from a woman aged 18 to 35 with acute or convalescent COVID-19.

J is TRBJ2-3 and V is TRBV12-5; 10 nucleotides align to TRBD1. Germline assignment: CDR1 LGHNT and CDR2 FRNRAP. After removal of 0 bases from V and 4 bases from J, the junction contained 10 bases not matched to a gene. The CDR3 extends over 18 amino acids. CDR3 nucleotides: TGTGCTAGTGGTTTGGTATTGGTCCTCGGACAGGGGGCAGATACGCAGTATTTT. It yields the protein CASGLVLVLGQGADTQYF.

This clone appeared a single time. The DNA for the CDR3 is TGTGCCAGCAGCGTAGGCTCTAGTGTTGCGAACATTCAGTACTTC. Its translation: CASSVGSSVANIQYF. The chain uses TRBV9 and TRBJ2-4; no clear D. The CDR3 has 15 residues. The germline gives CDR1 SGDLS, CDR2 YYNGEE. The ends were cut back, 0 bases at V and 7 bases at J, with 14 bases in the middle.

V is TRBV6-5 and J is TRBJ2-7, with D perhaps TRBD1 (5 bases). V lost 6 bases to trimming and J lost 0 bases, with 15 bases between them. Germline CDR1 is MNHEY and CDR2 is SVGAGI. The CDR3 is 15 residues long. CDR3 sequence: CASRPGKGPSYEQYF. The CDR3 nucleotides are TGTGCCAGCAGGCCCGGAAAGGGGCCCTCCTACGAGCAGTACTTC.

The CDR3 DNA reads TGTGCCAGCAGCTTAACAGGGTCTGGAAACACCATATATTTT. Translating gives CASSLTGSGNTIYF. This sequence joins TRBV11-1 and TRBJ1-3; perhaps TRBD1 as D (6 bases). The CDR3 has 14 residues. V was cut by 2 bases and J by 1 base, with 6 bases left in between. The germline V gene encodes CDR1 SGHAT and CDR2 FQDESV (reference sequence).

V and J are TRBV29-1 and TRBJ2-2; possibly TRBD1 for D (6 bases). V lost 6 bases to trimming and J lost 7 bases, with 12 bases between them. Germline V gives CDR1 SQVTM, CDR2 ANQGSEA. The CDR3 spans 12 residues. The CDR3 sequence is CSVLQGGGELFF. Written as DNA, the CDR3 is TGCAGCGTACTACAGGGCGGCGGGGAGCTGTTTTTT.

V gene TRBV3-1 (or the pseudogene TRBV3-2) combines with J gene TRBJ2-7; possible D gene TRBD2, 5 bases. The germline V gene has CDR1 LGHDT and CDR2 YNNKEL (reference sequence). V was pared by 4 bases and J by 3 bases, with 16 bases between. This CDR3 spans 15 amino acids. CDR3: CASSPQEGSFYEQYF. The CDR3 DNA follows: TGTGCCAGCAGCCCCCAAGAGGGCTCGTTCTACGAGCAGTACTTC.

This clone was observed once. This may come from a read error, since a much larger clone is one base off. This sample also contains other DNA sequences that code for the same CDR3. The V gene is TRBV6-5, the J gene TRBJ1-2, with TRBD1 matching 11 bases. The CDR3 covers 14 residues. Germline lookup yields CDR1 MNHEY and CDR2 SVGAGI. With 2 bases clipped from V and 4 bases from J, the junction kept 0 bases outside the gene matches. CDR3 loop: CASSYGTGGYGYTF. CDR3 nucleotide sequence: TGTGCCAGCAGTTACGGGACAGGGGGCTATGGCTACACCTTC.

The J gene is TRBJ1-2, the V gene TRBV13; the D gene is possibly TRBD1 (6 bases). The germline gives CDR1 PRHDT, CDR2 FYEKMQ (reference sequence). V shed 4 bases and J shed 4 bases, with 10 bases lying between them. The length of the CDR3 is 13 residues. This CDR3 is CASSSQGLYGYTF. The CDR3 DNA reads TGTGCCAGCAGCTCACAGGGCCTCTATGGCTACACCTTC.

The rearrangement joins TRBV11-2 to TRBJ2-5; D unresolved. Trimming pared 3 bases from V and 0 bases from J, leaving 8 bases between. Germline V gene sequence: CDR1 SGHAT, CDR2 FQNNGV. The CDR3 runs 14 residues. This CDR3 is CASSLKLYQETQYF. The CDR3 DNA is TGTGCCAGCAGCTTGAAGCTCTACCAAGAGACCCAGTACTTC. The complete variable domain, with remaining parts taken from reference TRBV11-2 and TRBJ2-5, reads EAGVAQSPRYKIIEKRQSVAFWCNPISGHATLYWYQQILGQGPKLLIQFQNNGVVDDSQLPKDRFSAERLKGVDSTLKIQPAKLEDSAVYLCASSLKLYQETQYFGPGTRLLVL.

The rearrangement links TRBV7-8 to TRBJ1-2; 8 nucleotides line up with TRBD1. There are 14 residues in the CDR3. J was trimmed by 8 bases and V by 5 bases; bases with no gene match: 10. In germline, CDR1 is SGHVS, CDR2 FQNEAQ. The CDR3, as DNA: TGTGCCAGCAGCCTCAGCAGGACAGGGAACGGCTACACCTTC. It encodes CASSLSRTGNGYTF. Supplemented by reference TRBV7-8 and TRBJ1-2, the full variable domain reads GAGVSQSPRYKVAKRGQDVALRCDPISGHVSLFWYQQALGQGPEFLTYFQNEAQLDKSGLPSDRFFAERPEGSVSTLKIQRTQQEDSAVYLCASSLSRTGNGYTFGSGTRLTVV.

This sequence joins TRBV19 and TRBJ2-2; TRBD1 is a possible D gene (5 bases). From germline, CDR1 is LNHDA and CDR2 SQIVND (reference sequence). This CDR3 has 15 residues. The V end was cut by 6 bases, the J end by 2 bases, with 13 bases between. The chain's CDR3 is CASSPAQGNTGELFF. In DNA form, the CDR3 reads TGTGCCAGTAGCCCTGCGCAGGGTAACACCGGGGAGCTGTTTTTT.

The chain joins TRBV28 to TRBJ2-4; 12 bases map to TRBD2. CDR3 length equals 18 residues. The V gene's germline CDR1 is MDHEN and CDR2 SYDVKM. Trimming cost V 6 bases and J 0 bases; bases outside gene matches: 9. The CDR3 DNA is TGTGCCAGCAGCACCGGGACTAGCGGGCCTCTAGCCAAAAACATTCAGTACTTC. Its protein product is CASSTGTSGPLAKNIQYF.

V usage is TRBV6-4 and J usage is TRBJ2-3; 12 bases match TRBD2. This CDR3 region has 16 residues. Germline V gene lookup returns CDR1 MRHNA and CDR2 SNTAGT. Trimming at V came to 4 bases and at J to 3 bases, leaving 5 bases not matched to a gene. CDR3 bases: TGTGCCAGCAGTGTTTCCGGGACTAGCGGGACAGATACGCAGTATTTT. Translated: CASSVSGTSGTDTQYF.

CDR3 amino acids: CASSMDRSSYEQYF. The CDR3 DNA follows: TGTGCCAGCAGCATGGACAGGAGCTCCTACGAGCAGTACTTC. The V gene is TRBV27, the J gene TRBJ2-7, with 7 bases that match TRBD1. CDR3 length: 14 amino acids. The germline V gene has CDR1 MNHEY and CDR2 SMNVEV (reference sequence). The junction had 5 bases not matched to a gene; V was cut back by 6 bases and J by 0 bases.

This clone appeared once. V gene TRBV3-1 (or the pseudogene TRBV3-2) combines with J gene TRBJ2-3, with no clear D. Germline lookup yields CDR1 LGHDT and CDR2 YNNKEL (reference sequence). This CDR3 contains 13 residues. V gave up 1 base and J gave up 6 bases, with 8 bases separating them. DNA for the CDR3: TGTGCCAGCAGCCAAGGGGCGTCTGATACGCAGTATTTT. This sequence encodes CASSQGASDTQYF.

V usage is TRBV5-1 and J usage is TRBJ1-2, with D maybe TRBD1 (5 bases). Germline V gives CDR1 SGHRS, CDR2 YFSETQ. The CDR3 runs 19 residues. V lost 0 bases and J 5 bases, leaving 26 bases between the germline ends. The CDR3 nucleotides are TGCGCCAGCAGCTTGGCCTGGAACCCTCCTACGGGGGTTGGGTATGGCTACACCTTC. Translating it yields CASSLAWNPPTGVGYGYTF.

The genes are TRBV7-9 and TRBJ1-1; perhaps TRBD1 as D (5 bases). V dropped 4 bases and J dropped 0 bases, with 12 bases sitting between them. Germline CDR1 reads SEHNR; CDR2 reads FQNEAQ (reference sequence). The CDR3 covers 15 residues. The CDR3 nucleotides read TGTGCCAGCAGCTCCCGCGGGGGGATGAACACTGAAGCTTTCTTT. The encoded protein is CASSSRGGMNTEAFF.

This chain uses TRBV5-1 with TRBJ1-1; D unclear. CDR1 and CDR2 from the germline V gene are SGHRS and YFSETQ. V was pared by 1 base and J by 1 base, with 8 bases between. The CDR3 has 14 amino acids. CDR3 region: CASSLQVSNTEAFF. The CDR3 bases are TGCGCCAGCAGCTTGCAGGTGTCGAACACTGAAGCTTTCTTT.

This chain links TRBV29-1 with TRBJ1-2; 7 bases are shared with TRBD1. This CDR3 spans 13 amino acids. The germline gives CDR1 SQVTM, CDR2 ANQGSEA. J was trimmed by 0 bases and V by 6 bases; bases with no gene match: 4. The chain's CDR3 is CSVEDRPNYGYTF. Here the CDR3 DNA reads TGCAGCGTGGAGGACAGGCCTAACTATGGCTACACCTTC.

The chain joins TRBV6-1 to TRBJ1-5; maybe TRBD1 (5 bases). The CDR3 length is 13 residues. The ends were cut back, 3 bases at V and 15 bases at J, with 18 bases in the middle. CDR1 is MNHNS, CDR2 SASEGT, per germline. In DNA form, the CDR3 reads TGTGCCAGCAGTGAGATTTGGTCTGCGGGGCGGCATTTT. Protein: CASSEIWSAGRHF.

The V and J genes are TRBV28 and TRBJ2-7; 7 positions agree with TRBD1. CDR1 MDHEN and CDR2 SYDVKM come from the germline V gene. The CDR3 is made up of 16 amino acids. Trimming cost V 4 bases and J 4 bases; bases outside gene matches: 13. The CDR3 sequence: CASSSAQTGITYEQYF. The DNA for the CDR3 is TGTGCCAGCAGTTCTGCTCAGACAGGGATCACATACGAGCAGTACTTC.

The genes are TRBV5-1 and TRBJ1-2; 12 nucleotides line up with TRBD1. Germline V gene data show CDR1 as SGHRS and CDR2 as YFSETQ. The CDR3 totals 14 residues. Unmatched junction bases numbered 6, after V lost 4 bases and J lost 8 bases. CDR3 in DNA: TGCGCCAGCAGCGGGGGACAGGGGGCTGGAGGCTACACCTTC. Its protein product is CASSGGQGAGGYTF.

This chain joins TRBV19 and TRBJ1-1; D is possibly TRBD1 (5 bases). The CDR3 has 13 amino acids. The V end lost 5 bases, the J end lost 4 bases, and 11 bases lay between the germline ends. Germline V gene lookup returns CDR1 LNHDA and CDR2 SQIVND (reference sequence). CDR3 amino acids: CASSAGLGTEAFF. The CDR3 nucleotides read TGTGCCAGTAGTGCAGGGTTAGGCACTGAAGCTTTCTTT.

The chain has TRBV5-6 and TRBJ1-1; D perhaps matches TRBD1 (5 bases). V shed 0 bases and J shed 8 bases, with 17 bases lying between them. This CDR3 comprises 15 residues. Germline V gene lookup returns CDR1 SGHDT and CDR2 YYEEEE. Here the CDR3 reads CASSLDGSGKIEAFF. The CDR3 nucleotides read TGTGCCAGCAGCTTGGATGGGTCAGGGAAAATCGAAGCTTTCTTT.

The chain combines TRBV3-1 (or the pseudogene TRBV3-2) with TRBJ1-4; maybe TRBD1 (6 bases). CDR1 and CDR2 from the germline V gene are LGHDT and YNNKEL (reference sequence). V lost 5 bases and J 7 bases, leaving 11 bases between the germline ends. The CDR3 spans 13 residues. The CDR3 loop is CASSSRGGEKLFF. CDR3 in DNA: TGTGCCAGCAGCTCCCGAGGGGGTGAAAAACTGTTTTTT.

This rearrangement joins TRBV2 to TRBJ1-4; TRBD1 is a possible D gene (6 bases). From germline, CDR1 is SNHLY and CDR2 FYNNEI. V lost 5 bases to trimming and J lost 7 bases, with 14 bases between them. This CDR3 spans 14 amino acids. CDR3 coding DNA: TGTGCCAGCAGTTCGGGCAGGGGTGGTGAAAAACTGTTTTTT. Amino acid sequence: CASSSGRGGEKLFF.

The CDR3 sequence: CASSYRQSTEAFF. CDR3 in DNA: TGTGCCAGCAGCTATCGACAGAGCACTGAAGCTTTCTTT. The chain has TRBV7-9 and TRBJ1-1; tentatively, D is TRBD1 (5 bases). Germline V lookup: CDR1 SEHNR, CDR2 FQNEAQ (reference sequence). The CDR3 runs to 13 residues. Trimming removed 4 bases at V and 4 bases at J, with 10 bases between. The variable domain in full, completed from reference TRBV7-9 and TRBJ1-1, reads DTGVSQNPRHKITKRGQNVTFRCDPISEHNRLYWYRQTLGQGPEFLTYFQNEAQLEKSRLLSDRFSAERPKGSFSTLEIQRTEQGDSAMYLCASSYRQSTEAFFGQGTRLTVV.

The V gene is TRBV5-4, the J gene TRBJ1-2; the D is unclear. V dropped 0 bases and J dropped 5 bases, with 8 bases sitting between them. The germline V gene has CDR1 SGHNT and CDR2 YYREEE (reference sequence). This CDR3 is built from 13 residues. The CDR3 loop reads CASSLASVYGYTF. DNA of the CDR3: TGTGCCAGCAGCTTGGCATCAGTATATGGCTACACCTTC.

The rearrangement uses TRBV27 and TRBJ2-1, with 8 positions matching TRBD2. The CDR3 length is 14 residues. Germline CDR1 MNHEY, CDR2 SMNVEV (reference sequence). Trimming took 9 bases from V and 0 from J; bases not matched to a gene: 4. The CDR3 region has the DNA TGTGCCAGTCGGGAGGGGAGCTCCTACAATGAGCAGTTCTTC. Translation: CASREGSSYNEQFF.

The CDR3 here is CASSLGGLVTDTQYF. The CDR3 nucleotides are TGTGCCAGCAGCTTGGGGGGGCTAGTCACAGATACGCAGTATTTT. The gene calls are TRBV5-6 and TRBJ2-3, with a weak D call TRBD1 (6 bases). V lost 0 bases, J lost 2 bases, and 10 bases lay in between. In germline, CDR1 is SGHDT, CDR2 YYEEEE. The CDR3 totals 15 residues.